Listed below are T cell receptor beta chains from one sample, sequenced in a study of T-cell reconstitution after alpha-beta-depleted transplantation in children. From the PCR reads, TCRdb called clonotypes with MiXCR, one entry per CDR3 protein. The profile shows 400,000 to 450,000 distinct CDR3 sequences, about 40% of them singletons. The sample in question was PBMCs, obtained before TCRalphabeta/CD19-depleted stem cell transplant. These receptors came from a girl under 10 years old with aplastic anemia, due to receive a stem cell transplant. Each CDR3 is given with its conserved first and last residue. A D gene is named only where the DNA matches it firmly. Some rows mark clone size as missing; the rest say once, few, many or name a class of expanded clone.

14	TRBV15	few	.	TRBJ2-1	CATSRQGGRDEQFF	TGTGCCACCAGCAGACAGGGGGGAAGGGATGAGCAGTTCTTC
15	TRBV20-1	.	.	TRBJ1-1	CSASMYRPMNTEAFF	TGCAGTGCTAGCATGTACCGGCCAATGAACACTGAAGCTTTCTTT
16	TRBV12-3/TRBV12-4	.	TRBD2	TRBJ2-3	CASSLALGRRADTQYF	TGTGCCAGCAGTTTAGCGCTCGGGAGGAGGGCAGATACGCAGTATTTT
15	TRBV6-1	.	.	TRBJ2-1	CASSEAEGSYNEQFF	TGTGCCAGCAGTGAAGCGGAGGGCTCCTACAATGAGCAGTTCTTC
15	TRBV5-1	few	TRBD2	TRBJ2-1	CASSFGTSDYNEQFF	TGCGCCAGCAGCTTTGGGACTAGCGACTACAATGAGCAGTTCTTC
13	TRBV7-2	many	.	TRBJ1-5	CASSLRRNQPQHF	TGTGCCAGCAGCTTGAGACGAAATCAGCCCCAGCATTTT
13	TRBV7-6	.	.	TRBJ2-4	CASSPSGANIQYF	TGTGCCAGCAGCCCCTCTGGGGCAAACATTCAGTACTTC
15	TRBV4-1	.	.	TRBJ1-2	CASSQEKVVNYGYTF	TGCGCCAGCAGCCAAGAAAAGGTAGTTAACTATGGCTACACCTTC
16	TRBV5-1	once	TRBD2	TRBJ2-3	CASRETSGSGTDTQYF	TGCGCCAGCAGAGAGACTAGCGGGAGTGGCACAGATACGCAGTATTTT
15	TRBV7-3	.	.	TRBJ2-2	CASSPKITNTGELFF	TGTGCCAGCAGCCCCAAGATTACGAACACCGGGGAGCTGTTTTTT
16	TRBV7-9	.	.	TRBJ2-1	CASSFPTNTAYNEQFF	TGTGCCAGCAGCTTCCCGACCAATACAGCGTACAATGAGCAGTTCTTC
15	TRBV11-3	many	TRBD2	TRBJ2-1	CASSSGLAEPNEQFF	TGTGCCAGCAGCTCTGGCCTAGCGGAACCCAATGAGCAGTTCTTC
17	TRBV13	.	TRBD2	TRBJ2-5	CASSPQSGGSSGETQYF	TGTGCCAGCAGCCCTCAGTCGGGGGGGTCAAGTGGGGAGACCCAGTACTTC
12	TRBV28	many	TRBD1	TRBJ2-7	CASSLFRDRQYF	TGTGCCAGCAGTTTGTTCCGGGACAGGCAGTACTTC
14	TRBV6-1	.	.	TRBJ1-5	CASTGVLSNQPQHF	TGTGCCAGCACGGGAGTTCTTAGCAATCAGCCCCAGCATTTT
18	TRBV4-2	.	TRBD2	TRBJ2-2	CASSQETAGPSYTGELFF	TGTGCCAGCAGCCAAGAAACAGCGGGACCCTCTTACACCGGGGAGCTGTTTTTT
14	TRBV29-1	.	TRBD2	TRBJ2-3	CSVRERGGTDTQYF	TGCAGCGTGCGCGAGCGGGGGGGCACAGATACGCAGTATTTT
13	TRBV20-1	.	.	TRBJ2-1	CSARERSDNEQFF	TGCAGTGCTAGAGAGCGTTCAGACAATGAGCAGTTCTTC
14	TRBV12-3/TRBV12-4	few	.	TRBJ2-7	CASSLAGSHYEQYF	TGTGCCAGCAGTTTAGCGGGCAGCCACTACGAGCAGTACTTC
15	TRBV29-1	many	.	TRBJ2-7	CSVAHSTSASHEQYF	TGCAGCGTTGCCCATTCGACTAGTGCGTCCCACGAGCAGTACTTC
12	TRBV5-1	many	.	TRBJ2-5	CASRAHQETQYF	TGCGCCAGCAGAGCCCACCAAGAGACCCAGTACTTC
16	TRBV5-1	few	.	TRBJ2-3	CASSLAWRTHTDTQYF	TGCGCCAGCAGCTTGGCCTGGCGGACCCATACAGATACGCAGTATTTT
14	TRBV4-2	.	.	TRBJ2-1	CASSQDQGRNEQFF	TGTGCCAGCAGCCAAGACCAGGGGAGGAATGAGCAGTTCTTC
16	TRBV4-1	.	TRBD1	TRBJ2-7	CASSQSPGQARHEQYF	TGCGCCAGCAGCCAAAGCCCGGGACAGGCGAGGCACGAGCAGTACTTC
15	TRBV18	few	TRBD1	TRBJ2-7	CASSPSTGGYYEQYF	TGTGCCAGCTCACCATCTACAGGGGGCTACTACGAGCAGTACTTC
15	TRBV11-2	.	TRBD1	TRBJ1-2	CASSSNRGRSYGYTF	TGTGCCAGCAGCTCGAATAGGGGGCGGAGCTATGGCTACACCTTC
16	TRBV20-1	few	TRBD2	TRBJ2-3	CSARDLLAVGTDTQYF	TGCAGTGCTAGAGATCTACTAGCGGTGGGCACAGATACGCAGTATTTT
12	TRBV15	.	.	TRBJ2-7	CATSRADDEQYF	TGTGCCACCAGCAGAGCCGACGACGAGCAGTACTTC
16	TRBV3-1	many	TRBD2	TRBJ2-7	CASSHSGTSGTYEQYF	TGTGCCAGCAGCCACTCCGGGACTAGCGGGACCTACGAGCAGTACTTC
14	TRBV29-1	few	.	TRBJ1-1	CSVRAHTLNTEAFF	TGCAGCGTGCGGGCACACACGCTGAACACTGAAGCTTTCTTT
15	TRBV20-1	few	TRBD1	TRBJ2-7	CSALPGQEYSYEQYF	TGCAGTGCTCTTCCGGGACAGGAGTATTCCTACGAGCAGTACTTC
11	TRBV20-1	many	.	TRBJ2-5	CSSGPKETQYF	TGCAGTTCCGGGCCTAAAGAGACCCAGTACTTC
11	TRBV20-1	.	.	TRBJ2-1	CSARGVVEQFF	TGCAGTGCTAGAGGAGTGGTTGAGCAGTTCTTC
14	TRBV7-2	.	TRBD2	TRBJ2-7	CASSPAGGVYEQYF	TGTGCCAGCAGCCCAGCCGGGGGGGTATACGAGCAGTACTTC
13	TRBV2	few	.	TRBJ1-3	CATTGTTGNTIYF	TGTGCCACCACCGGAACCACCGGAAACACCATATATTTT
16	TRBV20-1	few	TRBD2	TRBJ2-5	CSARDRREGIQETQYF	TGCAGTGCTAGAGATCGGCGGGAGGGGATCCAAGAGACCCAGTACTTC
15	TRBV28	few	.	TRBJ1-5	CASSLIGVQGQPQHF	TGTGCCAGCAGTTTAATCGGGGTCCAGGGGCAGCCCCAGCATTTT
17	TRBV28	.	.	TRBJ2-2	CASSGAGHVPNTGELFF	TGTGCCAGCAGTGGCGCCGGACACGTGCCGAACACCGGGGAGCTGTTTTTT
13	TRBV12-3/TRBV12-4	many	TRBD1	TRBJ1-1	CASRDRVNTEAFF	TGTGCCAGCAGGGACAGGGTGAACACTGAAGCTTTCTTT
17	TRBV5-5	many	TRBD2	TRBJ2-3	CASSLASGGAGADTQYF	TGTGCCAGCAGCTTGGCGAGTGGGGGTGCGGGAGCAGATACGCAGTATTTT
15	TRBV5-1	.	TRBD1	TRBJ2-1	CASSLDGQAYNEQFF	TGCGCCAGCAGCTTGGATGGACAGGCTTACAATGAGCAGTTCTTC
15	TRBV7-2	many	TRBD2	TRBJ2-7	CASSLTSGAYYEQYF	TGTGCCAGCAGCTTGACTAGCGGGGCCTACTACGAGCAGTACTTC
15	TRBV7-2	.	TRBD2	TRBJ2-7	CASSLRAGGNYEQYF	TGTGCCAGCAGCTTACGAGCGGGGGGCAACTACGAGCAGTACTTC
15	TRBV29-1	.	TRBD2	TRBJ2-1	CSVRGTSGTYNEQFF	TGCAGCGTCCGGGGGACTAGCGGCACCTACAATGAGCAGTTCTTC